A single T cell receptor (beta chain) is shown here with its context. Produced via immunoSEQ multiplex PCR; TCRdb's table is partial and in-frame only. Counted here are about 150,000 clones, more than 75% occurring once; the ten biggest clones make up more than 6.5%. Germline V CDR1 and CDR2: SGHRS, YFSETQ. There are 15 residues in the CDR3. J lost 4 bases, V lost 4 bases, and 6 bases had no gene match. The sample is drawn from a study of blood T cell repertoires in COVID-19. The receptor comes from a woman in her sixties or seventies with COVID-19, enrolled during active disease. The sequenced material came from peripheral blood. This chain joins TRBV5-1 and TRBJ1-1; 11 bases are shared with TRBD1. Written as DNA, the CDR3 is TGCGCCAGCAGCCTCCGGGGACAGGGGGGCACTGAAGCTTTCTTT. Its protein is CASSLRGQGGTEAFF. The whole variable domain, remainder taken from reference TRBV5-1 and TRBJ1-1, is KAGVTQTPRYLIKTRGQQVTLSCSPISGHRSVSWYQQTPGQGLQFLFEYFSETQRNKGNFPGRFSGRQFSNSRSEMNVSTLELGDSALYLCASSLRGQGGTEAFFGQGTRLTVV.